The 20 T cell receptor beta chains given below trace back to one sample, sequenced in a study of blood T cell repertoires in COVID-19. Data came from immunoSEQ multiplex PCR; TCRdb stores just in-frame clones and leaves some out. Of about 100,000 clones listed, roughly 84% are singletons. Sequencing was carried out using peripheral blood. These receptors were obtained from a human donor in a cohort sampled during active COVID-19.

The V and J genes are TRBV7-9 and TRBJ2-7, with D maybe TRBD2 (5 bases). The V gene's germline CDR1 is SEHNR and CDR2 FQNEAQ (reference sequence). Trimming cost V 5 bases and J 3 bases, with 17 bases left between them. The CDR3 length is 15 residues. DNA of the CDR3: TGTGCCAGCAGCCACGGAACGAGCGGTCTCTACGAGCAGTACTTC. It encodes CASSHGTSGLYEQYF.

This clone was seen once. The chain carries TRBV29-1 and TRBJ2-7; D unclear. The CDR3 loop spans 13 amino acids. Deletions cut 3 bases from V and 0 bases from J, with 9 bases between. Germline values: CDR1 SQVTM, CDR2 ANQGSEA. For the CDR3, the DNA is TGCAGCGTTGAGTTACTCAACTCCTACGAGCAGTACTTC. The encoded protein is CSVELLNSYEQYF.

This clone was counted once. The chain uses TRBV7-9 and TRBJ2-3; D remains unclear. The length of the CDR3 is 16 residues. The V end lost 0 bases, the J end lost 0 bases, and 10 bases lay between the germline ends. Germline-derived CDR1 and CDR2 are SEHNR and FQNEAQ (reference sequence). This chain's CDR3 is CASSLALLSSTDTQYF. DNA for the CDR3: TGTGCCAGCAGCTTAGCTTTACTATCTAGCACAGATACGCAGTATTTT.

This clone appeared once. The chain recombines TRBV6-5 with TRBJ2-7, with TRBD1 matching 11 bases. CDR3 length: 15 residues. Germline assignment: CDR1 MNHEY and CDR2 SVGAGI. Losses at the gene ends were 5 bases for V and 3 bases for J; bases not matched to a gene: 6. CDR3 sequence (DNA): TGTGCCAGCAGTACCCTGGGGACAGGGGGCTACGAGCAGTACTTC. This sequence encodes CASSTLGTGGYEQYF.

This chain joins TRBV7-9 and TRBJ2-6; TRBD1 aligns across 8 bases. The CDR3 length is 16 residues. Germline-derived CDR1 and CDR2 are SEHNR and FQNEAQ (reference sequence). V was pared by 6 bases and J by 2 bases, with 6 bases of the junction left unmatched. The chain's CDR3 is CASRTGTGTGANVLTF. The CDR3 coding sequence is TGTGCCAGCAGAACCGGGACAGGAACTGGGGCCAACGTCCTGACTTTC.

This sequence joins TRBV4-3 and TRBJ2-4; possible D gene TRBD2, 5 bases. Germline loops: CDR1 LGHNA, CDR2 YSLEER. This CDR3 comprises 15 residues. With 2 bases removed from V and 3 bases from J, the gap between germline ends came to 11 bases. The CDR3 DNA sequence: TGCGCCAGCAGCCAAACGCAGGACTTCAAAAACATTCAGTACTTC. As protein: CASSQTQDFKNIQYF.

This rearrangement joins TRBV9 to TRBJ2-1, with a weak D call TRBD2 (5 bases). This CDR3 region has 15 residues. Germline CDR1 SGDLS, CDR2 YYNGEE. The germline V and J ends were trimmed by 0 bases and 5 bases, with 12 bases remaining between them. CDR3 in amino acids: CASSVAPLSDNEQFF. The DNA of the CDR3 is TGTGCCAGCAGCGTAGCCCCTCTTAGCGACAATGAGCAGTTCTTC.

The DNA of the CDR3 is TGTGCCAGCATGGGAGGGGTTAGCAATCAGCCCCAGCATTTT. Translation gives CASMGGVSNQPQHF. The genes are TRBV7-9 and TRBJ1-5, with a tentative D call TRBD1 (5 bases). Germline V gene lookup returns CDR1 SEHNR and CDR2 FQNEAQ (reference sequence). This CDR3 comprises 14 residues. The V end was cut by 7 bases, the J end by 0 bases, with 10 bases between.

The chain combines TRBV29-1 with TRBJ1-5; D is ambiguous. Per the germline V gene, CDR1 is SQVTM and CDR2 is ANQGSEA. Deletions cut 6 bases from V and 0 bases from J, with 9 bases between. The CDR3 has 13 residues. The CDR3 region is CSVRADSNQPQHF. In nucleotides, the CDR3 is TGCAGCGTCAGAGCGGATAGCAATCAGCCCCAGCATTTT.

This rearrangement joins TRBV7-2 to TRBJ1-5; no reliable D call. This CDR3 comprises 13 residues. Germline values: CDR1 SGHTA, CDR2 FQGNSA. V gave up 3 bases and J gave up 5 bases, with 8 bases separating them. CDR3 residues: CASSFREYQPQHF. Here the CDR3 DNA reads TGTGCCAGCAGCTTCCGGGAGTATCAGCCCCAGCATTTT.

The chain employs TRBV7-9 and TRBJ1-2, with D uncertain. Germline loops: CDR1 SEHNR, CDR2 FQNEAQ (reference sequence). This CDR3 spans 12 amino acids. Trimming pared 5 bases from V and 7 bases from J, leaving 11 bases between. Written as DNA, the CDR3 is TGTGCCAGCAGCGGGCGGGAAGGTGGCTACACCTTC. Its translation: CASSGREGGYTF.

V and J are TRBV9 and TRBJ2-5; possible D gene TRBD2, 5 bases. Germline V CDR1 and CDR2: SGDLS, YYNGEE. The CDR3 length is 13 residues. V was cut by 0 bases and J by 7 bases, with 10 bases left in between. The CDR3 DNA follows: TGTGCCAGCAGCGTAGTCGGGGATGGGACCCAGTACTTC. It specifies CASSVVGDGTQYF.

This clone was found once. The J gene is TRBJ2-7, the V gene TRBV6-8, with 7 bases that match TRBD1. CDR3 length: 17 amino acids. Unmatched junction bases numbered 10, after V lost 2 bases and J lost 0 bases. The germline V gene has CDR1 MNHGY and CDR2 SAAAGT. CDR3 sequence reads: CASSYDHGTESSYEQYF. CDR3 DNA sequence: TGTGCCAGCAGTTACGACCACGGGACAGAGAGCTCCTACGAGCAGTACTTC.

The CDR3, as DNA: TGCGCCAGCAGCTTGGCCTCCCCAGGGGGGACCCTCTATGGCTACACCTTC. Protein sequence: CASSLASPGGTLYGYTF. The J gene is TRBJ1-2, the V gene TRBV5-1, with 7 bases that match TRBD1. Germline lookup yields CDR1 SGHRS and CDR2 YFSETQ. There are 17 residues in the CDR3. Trimming removed 0 bases from V and 4 bases from J; junction bases left unmatched: 12.

This chain connects TRBV7-2 to TRBJ1-6, with 8 bases matching TRBD1. Losses at the gene ends were 2 bases for V and 3 bases for J; bases not matched to a gene: 9. Per the germline V gene, CDR1 is SGHTA and CDR2 is FQGNSA. This CDR3 is 18 amino acids long. In DNA, the CDR3 is TGTGCCAGCAGCTTAACGGCAGGACAGGGTCACTATAATTCACCCCTCCACTTT. Translated, it gives CASSLTAGQGHYNSPLHF.

This chain links TRBV11-2 with TRBJ2-3, with 7 bases lining up with TRBD1. V was clipped by 2 bases and J by 0 bases; unmatched bases: 2. Germline CDR1 SGHAT, CDR2 FQNNGV. The CDR3 consists of 15 residues. The CDR3 loop is CASSLRGRSTDTQYF. The CDR3 nucleotides read TGTGCCAGCAGCTTAAGGGGGCGAAGCACAGATACGCAGTATTTT.

This chain joins TRBV11-2 and TRBJ2-7, with TRBD2 matching over 9 bases. Germline assignment: CDR1 SGHAT and CDR2 FQNNGV. The ends lost 1 base at V and 5 bases at J; junction bases unmatched: 9. This CDR3 has 16 amino acids. CDR3: CASSLVAGVLGDEQYF. The CDR3 DNA sequence: TGTGCCAGCAGCTTAGTAGCGGGAGTATTAGGAGACGAGCAGTACTTC.

This clone was counted a single time. V is TRBV27 and J is TRBJ2-1; D possibly corresponds to TRBD1 (6 bases). The CDR3 runs to 14 residues. Trimming stripped 4 bases from V and 15 bases from J, with 22 bases between. Germline lookup yields CDR1 MNHEY and CDR2 SMNVEV (reference sequence). This CDR3 reads CASSSGTSTTSWFF. The CDR3 DNA reads TGTGCCAGCAGTTCCGGGACATCCACTACAAGTTGGTTCTTC.

This CDR3 reads CATSGTFSNQPQHF. The CDR3 coding sequence is TGTGCCACCAGTGGGACATTTAGCAATCAGCCCCAGCATTTT. The rearrangement links TRBV24-1 to TRBJ1-5, with D tentatively TRBD1 (5 bases). With 5 bases removed from V and 0 bases from J, the gap between germline ends came to 7 bases. The V gene's germline CDR1 is KGHDR and CDR2 SFDVKD. The CDR3 has 14 residues.

The V and J genes are TRBV5-1 and TRBJ2-7; 8 bases agree with TRBD2. Germline assignment: CDR1 SGHRS and CDR2 YFSETQ. Germline trimming cut 6 bases from V and 5 bases from J; bases unmatched to any gene: 10. The CDR3 is made up of 14 amino acids. The CDR3, as DNA: TGCGCCAGCACCCCGGGGGGGGATCGGCACGAGCAGTACTTC. Protein product: CASTPGGDRHEQYF.